The source of this T cell receptor beta chain is a study of control samples from healthy donors and cancer patients. The length of the CDR3 is 14 residues. Looked up from germline, CDR1 is MNHEY and CDR2 is SVGEGT. Trimming at V came to 5 bases and at J to 1 base, leaving 2 bases not matched to a gene. Clones were read by immunoSEQ multiplex PCR, and TCRdb kept only the in-frame ones, dropping some. The sample includes about 100,000 clones, more than 85% of them seen just once. This TCR came from a woman aged 50 to 60 in good health. The source material was blood. V gene TRBV6-2 or TRBV6-3 combines with J gene TRBJ2-3; TRBD2 matches 8 bases. The CDR3 DNA is TGTGCCAGCAGTGGACTAGCTGGCACAGATACGCAGTATTTT. Residues: CASSGLAGTDTQYF.